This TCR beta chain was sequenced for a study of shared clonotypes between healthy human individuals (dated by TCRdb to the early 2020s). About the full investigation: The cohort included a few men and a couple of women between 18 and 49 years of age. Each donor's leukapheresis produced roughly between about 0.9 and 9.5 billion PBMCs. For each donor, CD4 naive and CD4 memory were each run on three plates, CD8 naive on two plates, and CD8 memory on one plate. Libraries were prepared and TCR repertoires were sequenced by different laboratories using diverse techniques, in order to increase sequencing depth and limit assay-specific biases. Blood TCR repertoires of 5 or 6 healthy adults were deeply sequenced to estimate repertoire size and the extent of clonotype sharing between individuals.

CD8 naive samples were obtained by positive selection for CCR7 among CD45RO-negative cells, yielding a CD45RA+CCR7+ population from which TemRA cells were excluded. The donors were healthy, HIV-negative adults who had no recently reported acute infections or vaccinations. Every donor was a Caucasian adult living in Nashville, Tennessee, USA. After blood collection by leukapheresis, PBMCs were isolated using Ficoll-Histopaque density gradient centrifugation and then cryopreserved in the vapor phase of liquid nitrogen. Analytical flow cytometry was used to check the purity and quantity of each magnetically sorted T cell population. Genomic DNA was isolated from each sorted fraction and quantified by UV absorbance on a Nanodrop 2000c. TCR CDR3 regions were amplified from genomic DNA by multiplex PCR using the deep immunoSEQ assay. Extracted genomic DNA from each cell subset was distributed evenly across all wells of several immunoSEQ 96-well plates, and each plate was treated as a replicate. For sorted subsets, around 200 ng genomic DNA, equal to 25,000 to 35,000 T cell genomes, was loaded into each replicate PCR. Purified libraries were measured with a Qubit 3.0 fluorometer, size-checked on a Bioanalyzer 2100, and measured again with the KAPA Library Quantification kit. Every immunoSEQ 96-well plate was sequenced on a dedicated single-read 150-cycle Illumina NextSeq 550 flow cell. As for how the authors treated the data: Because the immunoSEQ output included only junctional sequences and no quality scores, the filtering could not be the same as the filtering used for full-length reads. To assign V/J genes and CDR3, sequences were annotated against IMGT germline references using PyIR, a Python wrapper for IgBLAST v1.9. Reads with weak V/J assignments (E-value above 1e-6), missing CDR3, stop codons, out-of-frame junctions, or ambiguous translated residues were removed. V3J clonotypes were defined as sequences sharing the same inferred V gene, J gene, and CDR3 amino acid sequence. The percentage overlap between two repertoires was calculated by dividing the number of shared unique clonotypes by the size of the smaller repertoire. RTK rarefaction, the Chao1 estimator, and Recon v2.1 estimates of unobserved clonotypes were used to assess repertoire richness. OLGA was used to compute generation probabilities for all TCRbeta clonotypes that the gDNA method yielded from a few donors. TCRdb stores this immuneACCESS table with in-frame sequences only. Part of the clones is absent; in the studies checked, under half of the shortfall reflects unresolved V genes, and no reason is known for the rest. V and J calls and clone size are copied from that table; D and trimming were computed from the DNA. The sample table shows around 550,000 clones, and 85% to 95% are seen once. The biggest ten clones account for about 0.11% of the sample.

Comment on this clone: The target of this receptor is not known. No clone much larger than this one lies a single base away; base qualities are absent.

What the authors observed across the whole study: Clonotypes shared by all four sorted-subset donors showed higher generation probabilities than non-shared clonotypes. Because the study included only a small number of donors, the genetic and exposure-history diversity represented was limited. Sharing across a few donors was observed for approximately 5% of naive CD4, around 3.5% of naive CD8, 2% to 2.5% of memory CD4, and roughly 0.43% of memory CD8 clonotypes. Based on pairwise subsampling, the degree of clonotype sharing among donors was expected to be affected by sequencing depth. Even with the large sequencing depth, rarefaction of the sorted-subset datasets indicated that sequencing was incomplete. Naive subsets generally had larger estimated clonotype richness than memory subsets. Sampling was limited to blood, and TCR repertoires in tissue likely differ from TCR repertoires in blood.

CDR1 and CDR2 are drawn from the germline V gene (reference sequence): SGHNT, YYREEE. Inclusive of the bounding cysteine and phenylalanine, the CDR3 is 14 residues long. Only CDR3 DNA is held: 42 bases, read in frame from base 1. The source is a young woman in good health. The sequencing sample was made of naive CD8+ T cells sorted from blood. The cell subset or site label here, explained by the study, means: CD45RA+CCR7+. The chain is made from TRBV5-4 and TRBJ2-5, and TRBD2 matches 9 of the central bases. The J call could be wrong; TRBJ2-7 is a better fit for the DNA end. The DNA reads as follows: TGTGCCAGCAGCTTTGGGCTAGCGGGGTACGAGCAGTACTTC. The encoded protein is CASSFGLAGYEQYF.